Listed below are T cell receptor beta chains from one sample, sequenced in a study of blood T cell repertoires in COVID-19. Assay: immunoSEQ multiplex PCR; the TCRdb copy retains only in-frame clones and omits some. The table records roughly 79,000 clones, roughly 89% of them present only once. Material for sequencing was peripheral blood. The receptors here all came from a woman in her fifties or sixties with acute or convalescent COVID-19. The CDR3 runs from the conserved cysteine through the conserved F or W. Each record gives: J gene, D gene, V gene, clone size, CDR3 protein, CDR3 DNA. The D gene is left open where the match is weak. The size of a clone is reported for some rows only, either as once, few or many, or as a class for expanded clones.

TRBJ2-1	-	TRBV10-1	-	CASNRPGDNEQFF	TGCGCCAGCAACCGCCCGGGAGACAATGAGCAGTTCTTC
TRBJ2-1	-	TRBV14	-	CASSPFGGNEQFF	TGTGCCAGCAGCCCATTTGGCGGTAATGAGCAGTTCTTC
TRBJ1-5	-	TRBV28	once	CASGVVVDQPQHF	TGTGCCAGCGGAGTCGTCGTCGATCAGCCCCAGCATTTT
TRBJ1-3	-	TRBV20-1	-	CSASRGNTIYF	TGCAGTGCTTCCAGGGGAAACACCATATATTTT
TRBJ2-5	-	TRBV7-2	-	CASSPNLGGVETQYF	TGTGCCAGCAGCCCAAATCTAGGGGGGGTTGAGACCCAGTACTTC
TRBJ1-2	TRBD1	TRBV5-1	-	CASSLVGQGGLSGYTF	TGCGCCAGCAGCTTGGTGGGACAGGGGGGCTTAAGCGGCTACACCTTC
TRBJ1-4	TRBD1	TRBV27	few	CASSSDRGTGEKLFF	TGTGCCAGCAGCTCGGACAGGGGGACAGGTGAAAAACTGTTTTTT
TRBJ1-2	-	TRBV19	once	CASSPGDTLGGYTF	TGTGCCAGTAGTCCCGGGGACACCCTTGGGGGCTACACCTTC
TRBJ1-2	-	TRBV28	once	CASRVTGMDYGYTF	TGTGCCAGCAGGGTTACGGGTATGGACTATGGCTACACCTTC
TRBJ2-3	TRBD1	TRBV24-1	-	CATSDAGGLTDTQYF	TGTGCCACCAGTGATGCAGGGGGCCTAACAGATACGCAGTATTTT